These T cell receptor beta chains were read from a single sample in a study of chemoradiotherapy in HPV16-positive cancers. Measured with immunoSEQ multiplex PCR; TCRdb has only the in-frame clones, and not every one. The table lists 25,000 to 30,000 clones, 85% to 95% of them singletons. The specimen comprised blood, sampled from a patient who underwent chemoradiotherapy. These receptors were obtained from a human donor with HPV-associated anogenital cancer. Both conserved end residues are part of each CDR3. Fields, in order: CDR3 protein, CDR3 DNA, D gene, clone size, J gene, V gene. The D gene is left open where the match is weak. Not all rows give a size; the values are once, few, many and, for expanded clones, a class.

CDR3 protein: CASSPGRGGSYEQYF
CDR3 DNA: TGTGCCAGCTCACCAGGCCGGGGGGGCTCCTACGAGCAGTACTTC
D gene: TRBD2
clone size: -
J gene: TRBJ2-7
V gene: TRBV18

CDR3 protein: CASTTYSQGAYEQYF
CDR3 DNA: TGTGCCAGTACCACTTACTCACAGGGGGCTTACGAGCAGTACTTC
D gene: TRBD1
clone size: -
J gene: TRBJ2-7
V gene: TRBV19

CDR3 protein: CASSFAGQGKEQYF
CDR3 DNA: TGTGCCAGCAGTTTTGCGGGACAGGGAAAAGAGCAGTACTTC
D gene: TRBD1
clone size: -
J gene: TRBJ2-7
V gene: TRBV28

CDR3 protein: CASSFAAGRTDTQYF
CDR3 DNA: TGCGCCAGCAGCTTTGCAGCGGGACGCACAGATACGCAGTATTTT
D gene: TRBD2
clone size: -
J gene: TRBJ2-3
V gene: TRBV5-1

CDR3 protein: CASSIWGDSWNTEAFF
CDR3 DNA: TGTGCCAGCAGCATCTGGGGGGACAGTTGGAACACTGAAGCTTTCTTT
D gene: TRBD1
clone size: -
J gene: TRBJ1-1
V gene: TRBV2

CDR3 protein: CASSPSFPANEKLFF
CDR3 DNA: TGTGCCAGCTCACCCAGTTTCCCCGCTAATGAAAAACTGTTTTTT
D gene: -
clone size: -
J gene: TRBJ1-4
V gene: TRBV18

CDR3 protein: CASSPRAGNYGYTF
CDR3 DNA: TGTGCCAGCAGCCCTCGGGCAGGGAACTATGGCTACACCTTC
D gene: -
clone size: -
J gene: TRBJ1-2
V gene: TRBV7-6

CDR3 protein: CASSHIRGRDGYTF
CDR3 DNA: TGCGCCAGCAGTCACATCAGGGGGCGGGATGGCTACACCTTC
D gene: TRBD1
clone size: -
J gene: TRBJ1-2
V gene: TRBV23-1

CDR3 protein: CASSWDHTGELFF
CDR3 DNA: TGTGCCAGCAGCTGGGACCACACCGGGGAGCTGTTTTTT
D gene: -
clone size: once
J gene: TRBJ2-2
V gene: TRBV11-2

CDR3 protein: CAISEGNEQFF
CDR3 DNA: TGTGCCATCAGTGAGGGAAATGAGCAGTTCTTC
D gene: -
clone size: -
J gene: TRBJ2-1
V gene: TRBV10-3

CDR3 protein: CASSLAGRNYGYTF
CDR3 DNA: TGTGCCAGCAGCTTAGCGGGCCGGAACTATGGCTACACCTTC
D gene: -
clone size: -
J gene: TRBJ1-2
V gene: TRBV7-8

CDR3 protein: CASSGTRSGELFF
CDR3 DNA: TGTGCCAGCAGCGGAACTAGATCCGGGGAGCTGTTTTTT
D gene: -
clone size: once
J gene: TRBJ2-2
V gene: TRBV5-4

CDR3 protein: CASSLGEKIDTQYF
CDR3 DNA: TGCGCCAGCAGCCTGGGAGAAAAAATAGATACGCAGTATTTT
D gene: -
clone size: -
J gene: TRBJ2-3
V gene: TRBV4-3

CDR3 protein: CASSPLAGEETQYF
CDR3 DNA: TGTGCCAGCTCACCACTAGCGGGGGAGGAGACCCAGTACTTC
D gene: TRBD2
clone size: -
J gene: TRBJ2-5
V gene: TRBV18

CDR3 protein: CASSAEGGQPQHF
CDR3 DNA: TGTGCCAGCAGTGCTGAGGGCGGCCAGCCCCAGCATTTT
D gene: -
clone size: few
J gene: TRBJ1-5
V gene: TRBV2

CDR3 protein: CASSTGQGINEKLFF
CDR3 DNA: TGTGCCAGCAGCACAGGACAGGGGATTAATGAAAAACTGTTTTTT
D gene: TRBD1
clone size: -
J gene: TRBJ1-4
V gene: TRBV7-2

CDR3 protein: CASSIGGTNEAFF
CDR3 DNA: TGTGCCAGTAGTATAGGGGGGACAAATGAAGCTTTCTTT
D gene: -
clone size: -
J gene: TRBJ1-1
V gene: TRBV19

CDR3 protein: CAISGNSNTEAFF
CDR3 DNA: TGTGCCATCAGCGGGAACAGTAACACTGAAGCTTTCTTT
D gene: -
clone size: -
J gene: TRBJ1-1
V gene: TRBV10-3

CDR3 protein: CASSVGTGNTIYF
CDR3 DNA: TGTGCCAGCAGCGTCGGTACTGGAAACACCATATATTTT
D gene: -
clone size: once
J gene: TRBJ1-3
V gene: TRBV9

CDR3 protein: CATSRASTRGGRGQPQHF
CDR3 DNA: TGTGCCACCAGCAGAGCCTCTACCCGGGGGGGACGTGGTCAGCCCCAGCATTTT
D gene: -
clone size: -
J gene: TRBJ1-5
V gene: TRBV15

CDR3 protein: CASKDLVRGQPQHF
CDR3 DNA: TGTGCCAGCAAGGACTTGGTGAGAGGTCAGCCCCAGCATTTT
D gene: -
clone size: -
J gene: TRBJ1-5
V gene: TRBV7-2

CDR3 protein: CASRPMGGTTRTQYF
CDR3 DNA: TGTGCCAGCAGGCCGATGGGCGGCACAACAAGGACGCAGTATTTT
D gene: -
clone size: -
J gene: TRBJ2-3
V gene: TRBV27

CDR3 protein: CASSGSTNYGYTF
CDR3 DNA: TGTGCCAGCAGTGGATCAACGAACTATGGCTACACCTTC
D gene: -
clone size: -
J gene: TRBJ1-2
V gene: TRBV27

CDR3 protein: CASSQFTGGTGNTIYF
CDR3 DNA: TGCGCCAGCAGCCAATTCACAGGGGGCACTGGAAACACCATATATTTT
D gene: TRBD1
clone size: -
J gene: TRBJ1-3
V gene: TRBV4-1

CDR3 protein: CASSILGLAGNNEQFF
CDR3 DNA: TGTGCCAGCAGTATTCTGGGACTAGCGGGAAATAATGAGCAGTTCTTC
D gene: TRBD2
clone size: -
J gene: TRBJ2-1
V gene: TRBV27

CDR3 protein: CASGRYGDEQFF
CDR3 DNA: TGTGCCAGCGGGCGGTACGGCGATGAGCAGTTCTTC
D gene: -
clone size: once
J gene: TRBJ2-1
V gene: TRBV7-2

CDR3 protein: CASSVSHREGTGNTIYF
CDR3 DNA: TGCGCCAGCAGCGTCTCCCACAGGGAGGGCACTGGAAACACCATATATTTT
D gene: -
clone size: -
J gene: TRBJ1-3
V gene: TRBV5-1

CDR3 protein: CASSVDAGGNGYTF
CDR3 DNA: TGTGCCAGCAGCGTAGATGCAGGGGGCAATGGCTACACCTTC
D gene: TRBD1
clone size: -
J gene: TRBJ1-2
V gene: TRBV9

CDR3 protein: CASSPPGRQGYTEAFF
CDR3 DNA: TGTGCCAGCTCACCACCGGGGCGACAGGGTTACACTGAAGCTTTCTTT
D gene: TRBD1
clone size: -
J gene: TRBJ1-1
V gene: TRBV18

CDR3 protein: CASSFRRAGYEQYF
CDR3 DNA: TGTGCCAGCAGCTTCCGCCGGGCTGGCTACGAGCAGTACTTC
D gene: -
clone size: -
J gene: TRBJ2-7
V gene: TRBV5-6

CDR3 protein: CSARSSYEQYF
CDR3 DNA: TGCAGTGCTAGAAGTAGCTACGAGCAGTACTTC
D gene: -
clone size: -
J gene: TRBJ2-7
V gene: TRBV20-1

CDR3 protein: CASRGVNMVAPDGYTF
CDR3 DNA: TGTGCCAGCAGAGGCGTGAACATGGTGGCGCCCGATGGCTACACCTTC
D gene: -
clone size: -
J gene: TRBJ1-2
V gene: TRBV5-4

CDR3 protein: CASSPTAYQETQYF
CDR3 DNA: TGCGCCAGCAGCCCCACAGCGTACCAAGAGACCCAGTACTTC
D gene: -
clone size: -
J gene: TRBJ2-5
V gene: TRBV5-1

CDR3 protein: CASSAGTGGGNEQFF
CDR3 DNA: TGTGCCAGCAGTGCGGGTACAGGCGGCGGGAATGAGCAGTTCTTC
D gene: -
clone size: -
J gene: TRBJ2-1
V gene: TRBV25-1

CDR3 protein: CATSRGRGVGNQPQHF
CDR3 DNA: TGTGCCACCAGCAGAGGCAGGGGTGTCGGCAATCAGCCCCAGCATTTT
D gene: -
clone size: -
J gene: TRBJ1-5
V gene: TRBV15

CDR3 protein: CASSPRTTGHTGELFF
CDR3 DNA: TGTGCCAGCTCACCCCGAACGACAGGGCACACCGGGGAGCTGTTTTTT
D gene: TRBD1
clone size: once
J gene: TRBJ2-2
V gene: TRBV18

CDR3 protein: CASSLAYGSKTQYF
CDR3 DNA: TGTGCCAGCAGCTTAGCATACGGGTCGAAGACCCAGTACTTC
D gene: -
clone size: -
J gene: TRBJ2-5
V gene: TRBV7-9

CDR3 protein: CASSLSPAGDTQYF
CDR3 DNA: TGTGCCAGCAGCTTAAGTCCGGCGGGGGATACGCAGTATTTT
D gene: -
clone size: -
J gene: TRBJ2-3
V gene: TRBV7-3

CDR3 protein: CASSYSRPVNTEAFF
CDR3 DNA: TGTGCCAGCAGTTACTCTAGACCCGTCAACACTGAAGCTTTCTTT
D gene: -
clone size: -
J gene: TRBJ1-1
V gene: TRBV6-5

CDR3 protein: CASSTGNQPQHF
CDR3 DNA: TGTGCCAGCAGCACAGGAAATCAGCCCCAGCATTTT
D gene: -
clone size: once
J gene: TRBJ1-5
V gene: TRBV11-2